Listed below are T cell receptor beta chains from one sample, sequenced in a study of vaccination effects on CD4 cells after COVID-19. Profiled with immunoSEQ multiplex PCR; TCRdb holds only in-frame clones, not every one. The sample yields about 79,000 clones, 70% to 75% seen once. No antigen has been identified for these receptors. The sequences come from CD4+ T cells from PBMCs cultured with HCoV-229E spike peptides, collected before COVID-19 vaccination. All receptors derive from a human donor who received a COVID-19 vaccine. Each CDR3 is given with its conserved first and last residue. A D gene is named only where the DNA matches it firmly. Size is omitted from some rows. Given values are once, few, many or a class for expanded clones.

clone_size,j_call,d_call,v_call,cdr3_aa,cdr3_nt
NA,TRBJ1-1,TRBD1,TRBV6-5,CASSYDRGQNTEAFF,TGTGCCAGCAGTTACGACAGGGGGCAAAACACTGAAGCTTTCTTT
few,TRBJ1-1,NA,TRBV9,CASSPSIRNTEAFF,TGTGCCAGCAGCCCATCGATACGGAACACTGAAGCTTTCTTT
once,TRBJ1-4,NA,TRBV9,CASSAGDIPSTNEKLFF,TGTGCCAGCAGCGCAGGGGACATCCCCTCAACTAATGAAAAACTGTTTTTT
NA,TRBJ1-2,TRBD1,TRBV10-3,CAIRTDRVDYGYTF,TGTGCCATCAGGACGGACAGGGTTGACTATGGCTACACCTTC
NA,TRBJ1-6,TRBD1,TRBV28,CASSPSPGGSSPLHF,TGTGCCAGCAGCCCTTCGCCAGGGGGTAGTTCACCCCTCCACTTT
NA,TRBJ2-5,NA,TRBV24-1,CATSDSAGYQETQYF,TGTGCCACCAGTGATTCGGCCGGGTACCAAGAGACCCAGTACTTC
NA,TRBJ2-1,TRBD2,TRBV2,CASRGSSGGGRNEQFF,TGTGCCAGCAGGGGGAGTTCTGGCGGGGGGCGGAATGAGCAGTTCTTC
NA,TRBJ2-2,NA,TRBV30,CAWSVAGNTGELFF,TGTGCCTGGAGTGTTGCAGGGAACACCGGGGAGCTGTTTTTT
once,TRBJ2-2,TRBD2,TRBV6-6,CASAPLSGVGTGELFF,TGTGCCAGCGCCCCCTTGAGCGGGGTAGGCACCGGGGAGCTGTTTTTT
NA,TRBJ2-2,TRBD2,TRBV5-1,CASSLIRGGLTGELFF,TGCGCCAGCAGCTTAATCCGGGGGGGTCTCACCGGGGAGCTGTTTTTT
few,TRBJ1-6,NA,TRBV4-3,CASSQDYRARGDSPLHF,TGCGCCAGCAGCCAAGATTATAGGGCCAGGGGAGATTCACCCCTCCACTTT
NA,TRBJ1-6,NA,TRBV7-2,CASSRDLFNSPLHF,TGTGCCAGCAGCAGGGACCTCTTTAATTCACCCCTCCACTTT
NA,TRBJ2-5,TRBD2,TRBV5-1,CASSSLLAGGRETQYF,TGCGCCAGCAGCTCACTTCTAGCGGGGGGGCGGGAGACCCAGTACTTC
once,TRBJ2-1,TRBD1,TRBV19,CASSLHTGVGEQFF,TGTGCCAGTAGTCTCCATACAGGGGTGGGTGAGCAGTTCTTC
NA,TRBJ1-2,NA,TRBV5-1,CASSLNSPGGGYTF,TGCGCCAGCAGCTTGAATTCACCTGGGGGTGGCTACACCTTC
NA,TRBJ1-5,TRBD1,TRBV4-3,CASSQYWAGGGNQPQHF,TGCGCCAGCAGCCAATATTGGGCAGGGGGTGGCAATCAGCCCCAGCATTTT
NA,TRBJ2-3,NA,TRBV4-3,CASSRVQGTDTQYF,TGCGCCAGCAGCCGAGTACAGGGCACAGATACGCAGTATTTT
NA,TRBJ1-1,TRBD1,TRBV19,CASSSRTGIVGDTEAFF,TGTGCCAGTAGTAGCCGGACAGGGATAGTGGGGGACACTGAAGCTTTCTTT
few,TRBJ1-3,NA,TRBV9,CASSVDQSSGNTIYF,TGTGCCAGCAGCGTCGACCAGAGCTCTGGAAACACCATATATTTT
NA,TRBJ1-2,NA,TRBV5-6,CASSLATGYTF,TGTGCCAGCAGCTTGGCCACTGGCTACACCTTC
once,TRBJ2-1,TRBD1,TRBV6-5,CASSFSGTAYNEQFF,TGTGCCAGCAGCTTTTCCGGGACAGCCTACAATGAGCAGTTCTTC
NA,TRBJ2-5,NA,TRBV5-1,CASTLGRGGETQYF,TGCGCCAGCACCCTCGGCAGGGGAGGAGAGACCCAGTACTTC
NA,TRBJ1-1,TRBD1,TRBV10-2,CATKGQGVSGGEAFF,TGCGCCACCAAGGGGCAGGGGGTCTCGGGAGGTGAAGCTTTCTTT
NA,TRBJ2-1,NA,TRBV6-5,CASSLSGSSYNEQFF,TGTGCCAGCAGTTTGTCAGGGAGCTCCTACAATGAGCAGTTCTTC
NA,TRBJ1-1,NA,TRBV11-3,CASSYSGLNTEAFF,TGTGCCAGCAGCTATAGCGGACTCAACACTGAAGCTTTCTTT
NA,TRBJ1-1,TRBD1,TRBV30,CAWSGTGVTEAFF,TGTGCCTGGAGTGGAACAGGGGTGACTGAAGCTTTCTTT
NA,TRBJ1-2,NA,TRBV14,CASSPGAHGYTF,TGTGCCAGCAGCCCAGGGGCCCATGGCTACACCTTC
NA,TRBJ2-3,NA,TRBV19,CASSPGLNTDTQYF,TGTGCCAGTAGTCCGGGGTTGAACACAGATACGCAGTATTTT
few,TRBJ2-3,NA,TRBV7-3,CASSLSPVSTQYF,TGTGCCAGCAGCTTAAGTCCCGTCAGCACGCAGTATTTT
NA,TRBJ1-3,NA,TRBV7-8,CASSLLGTLSGNTIYF,TGTGCCAGCAGCTTATTGGGGACTCTCTCTGGAAACACCATATATTTT
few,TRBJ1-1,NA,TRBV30,CAYTPWGGWNTEAFF,TGTGCCTACACCCCCTGGGGCGGCTGGAACACTGAAGCTTTCTTT
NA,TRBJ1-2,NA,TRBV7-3,CASSQRESYGYTF,TGTGCCAGCAGCCAAAGGGAGAGCTATGGCTACACCTTC
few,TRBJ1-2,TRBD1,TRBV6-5,CASRSTGQGDYTF,TGTGCCAGCAGATCCACGGGACAGGGCGACTACACCTTC
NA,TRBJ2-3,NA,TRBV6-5,CASSRDPGADTQYF,TGTGCCAGCAGCCGGGACCCGGGCGCAGATACGCAGTATTTT
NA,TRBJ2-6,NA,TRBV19,CASSTNQAGANVLTF,TGTGCCAGTAGTACCAATCAGGCGGGGGCCAACGTCCTGACTTTC